This T cell receptor (beta chain) was recovered during a study of T cell responses to AZD1222 COVID-19 vaccine. Study background: Second-dose groups at about 4 or about 12 weeks were pooled. Overall study results and limits: White British donors predominated, females outnumbered males, and clonal diversity was possibly underestimated. Among AZD1222 vaccinees, only five or six were seropositive at baseline.

As for this clone: What it recognizes is unknown.

The V gene's germline CDR1 is MNHEY and CDR2 SMNVEV (reference sequence). Trimming cost V 6 bases and J 8 bases, with 13 bases left between them. The CDR3 has 12 amino acids. Clones were read by immunoSEQ multiplex PCR, and TCRdb kept only the in-frame ones, dropping some. The sample includes roughly 250,000 clones, more than 85% of them seen just once. The specimen was peripheral blood, collected on day 0 of AZD1222 vaccination. The V call is TRBV27, the J call TRBJ1-2; D might be TRBD1 (5 bases). This receptor was taken from an adult in good health. CDR3 DNA: TGTGCCAGCAGATCCCAGGGAGGAGGCTACACCTTC. It encodes CASRSQGGGYTF.